These T cell receptor beta chains were read from a single sample in a study of blood T cells in healthy people across ages. TCRdb passed the 5' RACE reads through MiXCR, listing each CDR3 protein once. The sample has around 1,600,000 distinct CDR3 sequences, approximately 43% seen once. The sequenced sample was blood. These TCRs come from a woman younger than 35 in good health. Both conserved end residues are part of each CDR3. The D gene is left open where the match is weak. Only some rows state a clone size, as once, few, many or a class for expanded clones.

j_call: TRBJ1-5
v_call: TRBV20-1
d_call: TRBD1
clone_size: NA
cdr3_aa: CSANLGQHSNQPQHF
cdr3_nt: TGCAGTGCTAATTTGGGACAGCATAGCAATCAGCCCCAGCATTTT

j_call: TRBJ2-3
v_call: TRBV29-1
d_call: NA
clone_size: NA
cdr3_aa: CSVFVQPSTDTQYF
cdr3_nt: TGCAGCGTCTTTGTACAACCAAGCACAGATACGCAGTATTTT

j_call: TRBJ2-1
v_call: TRBV10-3
d_call: TRBD2
clone_size: NA
cdr3_aa: CAISVSAGLASNEQFF
cdr3_nt: TGTGCCATCAGTGTATCAGCGGGACTAGCTAGCAATGAGCAGTTCTTC

j_call: TRBJ1-1
v_call: TRBV4-1
d_call: TRBD1
clone_size: NA
cdr3_aa: CASSQGTGENTEAFF
cdr3_nt: TGCGCCAGCAGCCAAGGAACAGGGGAGAACACTGAAGCTTTCTTT

j_call: TRBJ2-3
v_call: TRBV6-2/TRBV6-3
d_call: NA
clone_size: NA
cdr3_aa: CASSSRLELTDTQYF
cdr3_nt: TGTGCCAGCAGCAGCAGGCTAGAGCTCACAGATACGCAGTATTTT

j_call: TRBJ2-5
v_call: TRBV18
d_call: NA
clone_size: NA
cdr3_aa: CASSPNRRARETQYF
cdr3_nt: TGTGCCAGCTCACCAAATAGGAGGGCACGAGAGACCCAGTACTTC

j_call: TRBJ2-1
v_call: TRBV20-1
d_call: TRBD2
clone_size: NA
cdr3_aa: CSARDRSGRADEQFF
cdr3_nt: TGCAGTGCTAGAGATCGTAGCGGGAGGGCGGATGAGCAGTTCTTC

j_call: TRBJ2-5
v_call: TRBV12-3/TRBV12-4
d_call: NA
clone_size: few
cdr3_aa: CASSEQVPETQYF
cdr3_nt: TGTGCCAGCAGCGAACAGGTTCCCGAGACCCAGTACTTC

j_call: TRBJ2-1
v_call: TRBV2
d_call: TRBD1
clone_size: NA
cdr3_aa: CASGWYPGGHNEQFF
cdr3_nt: TGTGCCAGCGGTTGGTATCCAGGGGGCCACAATGAGCAGTTCTTC

j_call: TRBJ1-2
v_call: TRBV16
d_call: NA
clone_size: few
cdr3_aa: CASSPVTRSGGYTF
cdr3_nt: TGTGCCAGCAGTCCCGTGACACGCTCGGGTGGCTACACCTTC

j_call: TRBJ2-3
v_call: TRBV6-4
d_call: NA
clone_size: NA
cdr3_aa: CASSDQGSATDTQYF
cdr3_nt: TGTGCCAGCAGTGATCAGGGTAGCGCCACAGATACGCAGTATTTT

j_call: TRBJ1-2
v_call: TRBV27
d_call: TRBD1
clone_size: few
cdr3_aa: CASREQGSYGYTF
cdr3_nt: TGTGCCAGCAGGGAACAGGGGTCCTATGGCTACACCTTC